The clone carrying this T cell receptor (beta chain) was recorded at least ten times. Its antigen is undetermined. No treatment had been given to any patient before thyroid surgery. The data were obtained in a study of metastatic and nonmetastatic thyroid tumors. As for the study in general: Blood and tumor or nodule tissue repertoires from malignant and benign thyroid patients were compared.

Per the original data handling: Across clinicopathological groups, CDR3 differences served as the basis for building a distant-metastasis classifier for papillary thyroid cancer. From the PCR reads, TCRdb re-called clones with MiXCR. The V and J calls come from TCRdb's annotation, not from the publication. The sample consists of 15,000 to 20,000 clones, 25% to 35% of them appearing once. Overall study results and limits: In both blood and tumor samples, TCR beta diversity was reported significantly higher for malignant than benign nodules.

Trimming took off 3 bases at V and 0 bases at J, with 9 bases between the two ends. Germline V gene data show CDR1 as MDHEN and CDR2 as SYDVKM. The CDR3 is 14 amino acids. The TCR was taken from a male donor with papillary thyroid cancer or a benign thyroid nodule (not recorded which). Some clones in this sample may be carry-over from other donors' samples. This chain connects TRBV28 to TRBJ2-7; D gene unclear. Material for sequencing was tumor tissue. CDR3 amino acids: CASSFPPYSYEQYF. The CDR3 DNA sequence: TGTGCCAGCAGTTTCCCCCCGTACTCCTACGAGCAGTACTTC.